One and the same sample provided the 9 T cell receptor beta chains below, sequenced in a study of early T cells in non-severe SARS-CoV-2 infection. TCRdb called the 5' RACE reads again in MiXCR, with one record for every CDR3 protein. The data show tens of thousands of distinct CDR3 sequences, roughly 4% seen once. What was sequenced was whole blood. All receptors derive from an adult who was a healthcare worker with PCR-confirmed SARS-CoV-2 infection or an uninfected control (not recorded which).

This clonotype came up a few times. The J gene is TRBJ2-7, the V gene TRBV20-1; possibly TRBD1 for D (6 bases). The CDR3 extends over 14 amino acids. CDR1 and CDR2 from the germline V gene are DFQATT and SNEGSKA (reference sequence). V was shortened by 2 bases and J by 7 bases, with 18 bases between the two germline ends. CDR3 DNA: TGCAGTGCTAGACCCGGGACACCCGATAAGGAGCAGTACTTC. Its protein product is CSARPGTPDKEQYF.

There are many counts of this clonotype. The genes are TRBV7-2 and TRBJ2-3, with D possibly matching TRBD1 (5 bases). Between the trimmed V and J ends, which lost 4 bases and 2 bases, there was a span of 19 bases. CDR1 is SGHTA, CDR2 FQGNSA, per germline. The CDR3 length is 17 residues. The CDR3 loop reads CASSSKIHRISTDTQYF. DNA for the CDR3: TGTGCCAGCAGCTCGAAAATCCACAGGATCTCCACAGATACGCAGTATTTT.

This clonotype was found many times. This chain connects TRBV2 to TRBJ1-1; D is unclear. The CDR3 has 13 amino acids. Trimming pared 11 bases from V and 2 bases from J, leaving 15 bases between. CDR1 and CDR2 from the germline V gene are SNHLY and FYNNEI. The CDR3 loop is CAGRPTPNTEAFF. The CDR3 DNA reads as TGTGCCGGTCGTCCGACACCAAACACTGAAGCTTTCTTT.

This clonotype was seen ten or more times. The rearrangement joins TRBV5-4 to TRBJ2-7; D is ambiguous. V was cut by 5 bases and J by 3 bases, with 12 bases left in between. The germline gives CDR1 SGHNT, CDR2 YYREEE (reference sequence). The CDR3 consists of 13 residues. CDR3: CASSSTQNYEQYF. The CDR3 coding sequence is TGTGCCAGCAGTTCGACCCAGAACTACGAGCAGTACTTC.

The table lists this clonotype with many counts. DNA for the CDR3: TGCAGCGTTGGCACAGCTCACAATGAGCAGTTCTTC. It translates to CSVGTAHNEQFF. The chain couples TRBV29-1 to TRBJ2-1, with D uncertain. The CDR3 consists of 12 residues. V lost 4 bases to trimming and J lost 5 bases, with 9 bases between them. In germline, CDR1 is SQVTM, CDR2 ANQGSEA.

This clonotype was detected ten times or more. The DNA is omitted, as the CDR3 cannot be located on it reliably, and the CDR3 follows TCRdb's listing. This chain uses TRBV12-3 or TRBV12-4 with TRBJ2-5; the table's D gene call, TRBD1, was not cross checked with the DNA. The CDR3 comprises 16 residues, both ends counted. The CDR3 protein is CASSSSWTGAQETQYF.

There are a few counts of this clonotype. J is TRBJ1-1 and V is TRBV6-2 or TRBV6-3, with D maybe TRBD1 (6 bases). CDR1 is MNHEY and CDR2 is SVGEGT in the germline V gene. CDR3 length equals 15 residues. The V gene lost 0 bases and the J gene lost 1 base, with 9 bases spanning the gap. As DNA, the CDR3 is TGTGCCAGCAGTTACTCGGGACACTCGAACACTGAAGCTTTCTTT. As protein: CASSYSGHSNTEAFF.

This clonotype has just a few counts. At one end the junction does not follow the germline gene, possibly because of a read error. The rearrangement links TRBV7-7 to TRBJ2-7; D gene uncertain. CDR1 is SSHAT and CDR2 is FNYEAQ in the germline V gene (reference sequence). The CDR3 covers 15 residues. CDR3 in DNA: TGTGCTAGCAGCTTAGATTCCGCTGGCACCTACGAGCAGTACTTC. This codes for CASSLDSAGTYEQYF.

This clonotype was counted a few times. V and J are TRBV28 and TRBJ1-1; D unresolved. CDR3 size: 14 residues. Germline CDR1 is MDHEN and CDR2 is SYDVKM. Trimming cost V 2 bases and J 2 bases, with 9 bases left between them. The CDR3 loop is CASSLIQANTEAFF. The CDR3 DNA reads TGTGCCAGCAGTTTAATCCAGGCCAACACTGAAGCTTTCTTT. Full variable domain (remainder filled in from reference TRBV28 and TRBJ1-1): DVKVTQSSRYLVKRTGEKVFLECVQDMDHENMFWYRQDPGLGLRLIYFSYDVKMKEKGDIPEGYSVSREKKERFSLILESASTNQTSMYLCASSLIQANTEAFFGQGTRLTVV.